The rows below give T cell receptor beta chains drawn from one sample of a study of OX40 agonist ivuxolimab in advanced cancers. Using immunoSEQ multiplex PCR, the repertoire was profiled, and TCRdb retains in-frame clones only, with some absent. This table holds 70,000 to 80,000 clones, approximately 81% found once. The sample consisted of CD4+ or CD8+ T cells sorted from blood, taken in a trial of the OX40 agonist ivuxolimab. The receptors come from an adult with an advanced solid tumor such as melanoma, head and neck, liver or kidney cancer. The CDR3 runs from the conserved cysteine through the conserved F or W. A D gene is named only where the DNA matches it firmly. Where a row states a size, it is once, few, many or the class of an expanded clone; other rows omit it.

TRBV4-3,NA,TRBJ2-7,NA,TGCGCCAGCAGCCAATCTACGTCCTCAATCTACGAGCAGTACTTC,CASSQSTSSIYEQYF
TRBV29-1,NA,TRBJ1-3,NA,TGCAGCGTTGAAGATCTTCGGGTCTCAGGAAACACCATATATTTT,CSVEDLRVSGNTIYF
TRBV14,once,TRBJ2-5,NA,TGTGCCAGCAGCCAGAGTGAGACCCAGTACTTC,CASSQSETQYF
TRBV10-2,few,TRBJ2-7,NA,TGCGCCAGCAGTGATCCCAGTGTCGGGCAGTACTTC,CASSDPSVGQYF
TRBV15,NA,TRBJ1-5,NA,TGTGCCACCAGCATAAAAGTCGGCAATCAGCCCCAGCATTTT,CATSIKVGNQPQHF
TRBV15,NA,TRBJ2-2,NA,TGTGCCACCAGCAGACAGTACCTCGCGAACACCGGGGAGCTGTTTTTT,CATSRQYLANTGELFF
TRBV28,NA,TRBJ1-1,NA,TGTGCCAGCAGTCGGCCAGGGGCCCAGAACACTGAAGCTTTCTTT,CASSRPGAQNTEAFF
TRBV11-2,NA,TRBJ1-2,TRBD1,TGTGCCAGCAGCGACAACAGGGGGCGACTCGATGGCTACACCTTC,CASSDNRGRLDGYTF
TRBV5-4,NA,TRBJ1-4,TRBD1,TGTGCCAGCAGCCACTCAGACAGGGAGGGCGAAAAACTGTTTTTT,CASSHSDREGEKLFF
TRBV9,few,TRBJ2-2,NA,TGTGCCAGCAGCGTAGGTAGTATGTCGGAGTCCGGGGAGCTGTTTTTT,CASSVGSMSESGELFF
TRBV28,NA,TRBJ1-3,TRBD1,TGTGCCAGCAGGGCGACGACAGGGTACTCTGGAAACACCATATATTTT,CASRATTGYSGNTIYF
TRBV7-3,few,TRBJ2-1,NA,TGTGCCAGCAGCCCCCAACAGAACAATGAGCAGTTCTTC,CASSPQQNNEQFF
TRBV27,NA,TRBJ2-7,NA,TGTGCCAGCACCTCCTACCCGACGGCCGAGCAGTACTTC,CASTSYPTAEQYF
TRBV12-5,once,TRBJ1-1,NA,TGTGCTAGTGGGCTGGACAGTTACACTGAAGCTTTCTTT,CASGLDSYTEAFF
TRBV4-3,NA,TRBJ2-3,NA,TGCGCCAGCAGCCAAGGCACAGGTCCCTATACGCAGTATTTT,CASSQGTGPYTQYF
TRBV5-1,NA,TRBJ2-1,NA,TGCGCCAGCACCCATTCAACCGGGACCCCAAGTGAGCAGTTCTTC,CASTHSTGTPSEQFF
TRBV6-6,NA,TRBJ1-2,NA,TGTGCCAGCAGGCCAGGGGTAGACTATGGCTACACCTTC,CASRPGVDYGYTF
TRBV7-9,NA,TRBJ1-3,TRBD1,TGTGCCAGCAGCCCCGGGACAGGGGCAGACACCATATATTTT,CASSPGTGADTIYF
TRBV18,once,TRBJ2-2,NA,TGTGCCAGCTCACCCGCGACCCATCCCGGGGAGCTGTTTTTT,CASSPATHPGELFF
TRBV11-3,NA,TRBJ2-7,NA,TGTGCCAGCAGCTTAGATCGTTCCGAGCAGTACTTC,CASSLDRSEQYF
TRBV10-3,few,TRBJ2-7,TRBD2,TGTGCCATCAGTGGGGGGGTACTAGCGGGAAACTACGAGCAGTACTTC,CAISGGVLAGNYEQYF
TRBV29-1,NA,TRBJ1-2,NA,TGCAGCGTTGTGGGGGACGTGAATACGGCGTATGGCTACACCTTC,CSVVGDVNTAYGYTF
TRBV19,NA,TRBJ1-2,TRBD1,TGTGCCAGTAGTCCAGACAGGGTCTATGGCTACACCTTC,CASSPDRVYGYTF
TRBV4-2,many,TRBJ1-1,TRBD1,TGTGCCAGCAGTCTAGACAGGGGGCAGGCTTTCTTT,CASSLDRGQAFF
TRBV18,NA,TRBJ1-2,TRBD1,TGTGCCAGCTCTCGAAAGCCGGGACAGGGAGTAGAAAACTATGGCTACACCTTC,CASSRKPGQGVENYGYTF
TRBV6-6,NA,TRBJ1-1,TRBD1,TGTGCCAGCAGCCGGACAGGGGGTAGTGGAGCTTTCTTT,CASSRTGGSGAFF
TRBV6-6,NA,TRBJ2-7,NA,TGTGCCAGCAGTTGGGACCCGACTTACGAGCAGTACTTC,CASSWDPTYEQYF
TRBV6-5,NA,TRBJ1-1,TRBD1,TGTGCCAGCAGCCCAAACAGGGGGGTGACTTCGGAAGCTTTCTTT,CASSPNRGVTSEAFF
TRBV5-4,NA,TRBJ1-1,NA,TGTGCCAGCAGCTTGGCCCAGGGCGGTTTGTTAGACACTGAAGCTTTCTTT,CASSLAQGGLLDTEAFF
TRBV20-1,few,TRBJ1-2,NA,TGCAGTGCTACAGTGATCTATGGCTACACCTTC,CSATVIYGYTF
TRBV19,NA,TRBJ2-5,TRBD1,TGTGCCAGTTCCACCGGGACAGAAGAGACCCAGTACTTC,CASSTGTEETQYF
TRBV28,few,TRBJ1-4,TRBD1,TGTGCCAGCAGTCCCGGACAGGGAAGGGAAAAACTGTTTTTT,CASSPGQGREKLFF
TRBV5-1,NA,TRBJ2-5,TRBD1,TGCGCCAGCAGCCCGGGGACAGGGAGCCAAGAGACCCAGTACTTC,CASSPGTGSQETQYF
TRBV6-5,once,TRBJ1-2,NA,TGTGCCAGCAGTTACAGAATGGGGACGAACTATGGCTACACCTTC,CASSYRMGTNYGYTF
TRBV5-5,NA,TRBJ1-5,NA,TGTGCCAGCAGCTTGATTCCGGGTCAGCCCCAGCATTTT,CASSLIPGQPQHF
TRBV10-3,NA,TRBJ2-1,TRBD2,TGTGCCATCAGTGGTAGGACTAGGGATGACAATGAGCAGTTCTTC,CAISGRTRDDNEQFF
TRBV5-1,NA,TRBJ2-3,NA,TGCGCCAGCAGCTTGGGCCGCGGGACACTGGACACAGATACGCAGTATTTT,CASSLGRGTLDTDTQYF
TRBV11-3,NA,TRBJ2-1,TRBD2,TGTGCCAGCAGCTTAGGGACTAGCGGGGGGGGAGATGAGCAGTTCTTC,CASSLGTSGGGDEQFF
TRBV7-8,NA,TRBJ1-1,NA,TGTGCCAGCAGCTTAGAGGGGAACACTGAAGCTTTCTTT,CASSLEGNTEAFF
TRBV6-5,NA,TRBJ1-2,NA,TGTGCCAGCAGAAATGGAGGGGCTTCGTATGGCTACACCTTC,CASRNGGASYGYTF
TRBV6-6,NA,TRBJ1-3,NA,TGTGCCAGCAGCCACACGGGTTCCGGAAACACCATATATTTT,CASSHTGSGNTIYF
TRBV15,few,TRBJ1-2,NA,TGTGCCACCAGCCGGGGGGTGCAGGGACACTATGGCTACACCTTC,CATSRGVQGHYGYTF
TRBV2,NA,TRBJ2-7,NA,TGTGCCATCCGCGGCGGGCGGGACAGACCCTACGAGCAGTACTTC,CAIRGGRDRPYEQYF
TRBV14,NA,TRBJ1-3,NA,TGTGCCAGCAGCCAAGGACCCCGGATCTCTGGAAACACCATATATTTT,CASSQGPRISGNTIYF
TRBV7-9,few,TRBJ1-2,TRBD1,TGTGCCAGCAGCCGGGGACAGGGAGACTATGGCTACACCTTC,CASSRGQGDYGYTF
TRBV29-1,NA,TRBJ2-7,TRBD1,TGCAGCGTTGAGGACAGGGGTCTTACCTCCTACGAGCAGTACTTC,CSVEDRGLTSYEQYF
TRBV18,once,TRBJ1-3,NA,TGTGCCAGCTCACCCGAGAACGGTGGAAACACCATATATTTT,CASSPENGGNTIYF
TRBV7-2,NA,TRBJ2-1,NA,TGTGCCAGCAGCTCATATCTAGACAATGAGCAGTTCTTC,CASSSYLDNEQFF
TRBV12-5,NA,TRBJ1-6,NA,TGTGCTAGCGCTGACACCTACTATAATTCACCCCTCCACTTT,CASADTYYNSPLHF
TRBV5-5,NA,TRBJ1-3,NA,TGTGCCAGCAGCAAACGACAGCTGGAGGGAAACACCATATATTTT,CASSKRQLEGNTIYF
TRBV11-2,NA,TRBJ2-7,TRBD2,TGTGCCAGCAGCTTAGGGGGGGGTAGTACCTACGAGCAGTACTTC,CASSLGGGSTYEQYF
TRBV4-1,NA,TRBJ1-4,TRBD1,TGCGCCAGCAGCCAAACCGGACAGGGCCGCACTGATGAAAAACTGTTTTTT,CASSQTGQGRTDEKLFF
TRBV27,NA,TRBJ2-1,NA,TGTGCCAGCAGTCCCCGGGAGCGGGCTTGGAATGAGCAGTTCTTC,CASSPRERAWNEQFF
TRBV6-7,NA,TRBJ1-1,NA,TGTGCCAGCAACACGGGGGCGAAAGCTTTCTTT,CASNTGAKAFF
TRBV18,NA,TRBJ1-1,NA,TGTGCCAGCTCACCCACACAGGTCATGAACACTGAAGCTTTCTTT,CASSPTQVMNTEAFF